These 24 T cell receptor beta chains were sequenced from one sample in a study of monozygotic twins with cystic fibrosis. TCRdb keeps only in-frame clones here, not all; method: immunoSEQ multiplex PCR. The table has fewer than 30,000 clones, 96% seen once. The specimen was blood. Receptor source: a girl aged 2 to 9 with cystic fibrosis.

The chain employs TRBV7-3 and TRBJ1-1; D gene ambiguous. The V end lost 5 bases, the J end lost 5 bases, and 18 bases lay between the germline ends. CDR1 SGHTA and CDR2 FQGTGA come from the germline V gene. This CDR3 is 15 amino acids long. As DNA, the CDR3 is TGTGCCAGCAGCCCGAACAATGGCCCTACAACTGAAGCTTTCTTT. It specifies CASSPNNGPTTEAFF.

The chain has TRBV4-1 and TRBJ1-5; possibly TRBD1 for D (6 bases). Germline V gene sequence: CDR1 MGHRA, CDR2 YSYEKL. Trimming removed 0 bases from V and 2 bases from J, with 17 bases in between. The CDR3 contains 18 residues. The CDR3 nucleotides read TGCGCCAGCAGCCAAGATTTTCAGGGGAAGATGGGCAATCAGCCCCAGCATTTT. This translates into CASSQDFQGKMGNQPQHF.

V is TRBV28 and J is TRBJ1-2; a possible D gene is TRBD1 (5 bases). The CDR3 totals 15 residues. CDR1 is MDHEN and CDR2 is SYDVKM in the germline V gene. V was trimmed by 7 bases and J by 8 bases, leaving 23 bases between them. CDR3 coding DNA: TGTGCCAGCACTATCGGCCGGGATAAAAGGGGAGGCTACACCTTC. This encodes CASTIGRDKRGGYTF.

This chain connects TRBV30 to TRBJ1-3; D gene unclear. Germline V lookup: CDR1 GTSNPN, CDR2 SVGIG (reference sequence). V was shortened by 4 bases and J by 1 base, with 17 bases between the two germline ends. The CDR3 runs 16 residues. The DNA of the CDR3 is TGTGCCTGGACCCCATTTGCCCTGTGGTCTGGAAACACCATATATTTT. Translating gives CAWTPFALWSGNTIYF.

This clone was seen only once. V and J are TRBV4-3 and TRBJ2-6; D is ambiguous. Germline lookup yields CDR1 LGHNA and CDR2 YSLEER. The CDR3 covers 17 residues. V was trimmed by 0 bases and J by 0 bases, leaving 9 bases between them. The CDR3, as DNA: TGCGCCAGCAGCCAAGACCGAGTCACCTCTGGGGCCAACGTCCTGACTTTC. Encoded protein: CASSQDRVTSGANVLTF.

J is TRBJ1-1 and V is TRBV4-2; D perhaps matches TRBD1 (5 bases). V was shortened by 6 bases and J by 1 base, with 12 bases between the two germline ends. Germline CDR1 reads LGHNA; CDR2 reads YNFKEQ. This CDR3 region has 14 residues. DNA for the CDR3: TGTGCCAGCAGAAAGGGCGGGACGAACACTGAAGCTTTCTTT. This translates into CASRKGGTNTEAFF.

This clone came up once. The rearrangement joins TRBV19 to TRBJ2-5, with TRBD2 identical over 7 bases. J lost 4 bases, V lost 5 bases, and 13 bases had no gene match. The CDR3 has 16 residues. Germline lookup yields CDR1 LNHDA and CDR2 SQIVND (reference sequence). CDR3: CASSPPRAGAGETQYF. The CDR3 DNA reads as TGTGCCAGTAGTCCTCCCCGGGCGGGAGCTGGAGAGACCCAGTACTTC.

This chain uses TRBV6-5 with TRBJ2-7, with a tentative D call TRBD2 (6 bases). In germline, CDR1 is MNHEY, CDR2 SVGAGI. The CDR3 has 14 residues. The V end was cut by 2 bases, the J end by 6 bases, with 14 bases between. The CDR3, as DNA: TGTGCCAGCAGTTACGGAGGGATGGGGCGCGAGCAGTACTTC. The encoded protein is CASSYGGMGREQYF.

This sequence joins TRBV14 and TRBJ2-1; D is possibly TRBD2 (6 bases). From germline, CDR1 is SGHDN and CDR2 FVKESK. This CDR3 is built from 17 residues. Trimming took off 3 bases at V and 1 base at J, with 16 bases between the two ends. CDR3: CASSQRAGTPSYNEQFF. The CDR3, as DNA: TGTGCCAGCAGCCAGAGGGCCGGGACTCCTTCCTACAATGAGCAGTTCTTC.

The chain employs TRBV11-2 and TRBJ2-3; 7 bases are shared with TRBD2. Germline V gene lookup returns CDR1 SGHAT and CDR2 FQNNGV. The CDR3 has 17 residues. Germline trimming cut 3 bases from V and 4 bases from J; bases unmatched to any gene: 13. This CDR3 reads CASSFAGGDAPPDTQYF. CDR3 sequence (DNA): TGTGCCAGCAGCTTCGCTGGGGGGGACGCACCTCCAGATACGCAGTATTTT.

The chain links TRBV18 to TRBJ1-5; TRBD1 aligns across 7 bases. The CDR3 covers 15 residues. CDR1 and CDR2 (germline): KGHSH, LQKENI. After removal of 3 bases from V and 5 bases from J, the junction contained 7 bases not matched to a gene. Written as DNA, the CDR3 is TGTGCCAGCTCACCTTCCGCAGGGGGTCATCAGCCCCAGCATTTT. It yields the protein CASSPSAGGHQPQHF.

The rearrangement uses TRBV5-4 and TRBJ2-3; 14 positions match TRBD2. J gave up 2 bases and V 5 bases, and 10 bases lay outside the gene matches. The CDR3 is 18 amino acids. Germline CDR1 is SGHNT and CDR2 is YYREEE (reference sequence). As DNA, the CDR3 is TGTGCCAGCAGACCTGGACTAGCGGGAGGATGGGTCACAGATACGCAGTATTTT. As protein: CASRPGLAGGWVTDTQYF. Drawing the rest from reference TRBV5-4 and TRBJ2-3, the complete variable domain is ETGVTQSPTHLIKTRGQQVTLRCSSQSGHNTVSWYQQALGQGPQFIFQYYREEENGRGNFPPRFSGLQFPNYSSELNVNALELDDSALYLCASRPGLAGGWVTDTQYFGPGTRLTVL.

The chain has TRBV21-1 and TRBJ2-4. TRBV21-1 is labeled a pseudogene. This CDR3 comprises 14 residues. CDR3 in DNA: TGTGCCAGCAGCAAAGCGCCAGCCAAAAACATTCAGTACTTC. Encoded protein: CASSKAPAKNIQYF.

The gene calls are TRBV4-2 and TRBJ2-7; D remains ambiguous. Trimming shortened V by 4 bases and J by 0 bases, and 13 bases separated the two germline ends. CDR1 and CDR2 (germline): LGHNA, YNFKEQ. The CDR3 contains 15 residues. Written as DNA, the CDR3 is TGTGCCAGCAGCCTAGAAAGGGATGGCTCCTACGAGCAGTACTTC. Its translation is CASSLERDGSYEQYF.

This chain connects TRBV18 to TRBJ2-1; D call uncertain. The ends were cut back, 4 bases at V and 10 bases at J, with 17 bases in the middle. The CDR3 has 14 amino acids. Germline V lookup: CDR1 KGHSH, CDR2 LQKENI. The CDR3 protein is CASSLGSDEGEQFF. CDR3 nucleotides: TGTGCCAGCTCACTAGGCAGCGATGAAGGGGAGCAGTTCTTC.

The genes are TRBV19 and TRBJ1-5; D is unresolved. This CDR3 contains 15 residues. Trimming stripped 5 bases from V and 0 bases from J, with 11 bases between. Germline CDR1 and CDR2: LNHDA and SQIVND (reference sequence). CDR3 loop: CASSYDGYSNQPQHF. The CDR3 bases are TGTGCCAGTAGTTATGACGGATATAGCAATCAGCCCCAGCATTTT.

V is TRBV5-1 and J is TRBJ1-5; 8 nucleotides align to TRBD1. Trimming removed 0 bases from V and 3 bases from J; junction bases left unmatched: 5. The CDR3 is made up of 16 amino acids. The germline gives CDR1 SGHRS, CDR2 YFSETQ. The CDR3 DNA is TGCGCCAGCAGCTTGGACGGGACAGGACTCAATCAGCCCCAGCATTTT. Its translation: CASSLDGTGLNQPQHF.

This chain uses TRBV19 with TRBJ2-7, with D tentatively TRBD2 (5 bases). This CDR3 region has 14 residues. Germline CDR1 and CDR2: LNHDA and SQIVND (reference sequence). Trimming cost V 6 bases and J 5 bases, with 17 bases left between them. The DNA for the CDR3 is TGTGCCAGTAGAAGAGCGGTGATAAGTGACGAGCAGTACTTC. It specifies CASRRAVISDEQYF.

The chain joins TRBV25-1 to TRBJ1-5; D remains unclear. The V end lost 7 bases, the J end lost 7 bases, and 11 bases lay between the germline ends. Germline V gene data show CDR1 as MGHDK and CDR2 as SYGVNS. The CDR3 totals 12 residues. CDR3 DNA: TGTGCCAGCATAGCAAAAGAGCAGCCCCAGCATTTT. Amino acid sequence: CASIAKEQPQHF.

The chain has TRBV27 and TRBJ1-1, with D maybe TRBD1 (6 bases). The V gene lost 0 bases and the J gene lost 4 bases, with 12 bases spanning the gap. This CDR3 region has 15 residues. Germline V gene sequence: CDR1 MNHEY, CDR2 SMNVEV (reference sequence). This CDR3 reads CASSLSPGVGTEAFF. CDR3 DNA sequence: TGTGCCAGCAGTTTATCCCCAGGGGTAGGCACTGAAGCTTTCTTT.

This chain connects TRBV25-1 to TRBJ2-6; no clear D. The CDR3 spans 15 residues. Germline V gene sequence: CDR1 MGHDK, CDR2 SYGVNS. Trimming left V 4 bases short and J 4 bases short, with 11 bases between. CDR3 in DNA: TGTGCCAGCAGTGCCTACCTCAGGGGGGCCAACGTCCTGACTTTC. Its translation is CASSAYLRGANVLTF. Full variable domain (rest looked up from reference TRBV25-1 and TRBJ2-6): EADIYQTPRYLVIGTGKKITLECSQTMGHDKMYWYQQDPGMELHLIHYSYGVNSTEKGDLSSESTVSRIRTEHFPLTLESARPSHTSQYLCASSAYLRGANVLTFGAGSRLTVL.

The chain joins TRBV7-8 to TRBJ2-3, with TRBD2 identical over 9 bases. This CDR3 spans 17 amino acids. Per the germline V gene, CDR1 is SGHVS and CDR2 is FQNEAQ. With 7 bases clipped from V and 6 bases from J, the junction kept 17 bases outside the gene matches. CDR3: CASTGYGLAGLWDTQYF. The CDR3 region has the DNA TGTGCCAGCACCGGATACGGTCTAGCGGGGTTGTGGGATACGCAGTATTTT.

The chain has TRBV5-1 and TRBJ2-5; 7 nucleotides match TRBD2. The CDR3 has 11 amino acids. The germline gives CDR1 SGHRS, CDR2 YFSETQ. The junction had 1 base not matched to a gene; V was cut back by 6 bases and J by 5 bases. Written as DNA, the CDR3 is TGCGCCAGCAAACTAGCGGAGACCCAGTACTTC. It is translated as CASKLAETQYF.

The chain uses TRBV10-3 and TRBJ1-4; tentatively, D is TRBD1 (6 bases). CDR3 length equals 15 residues. Germline V lookup: CDR1 ENHRY, CDR2 SYGVKD. Trimming stripped 3 bases from V and 3 bases from J, with 11 bases between. The CDR3 DNA reads as TGTGCCATCAGTGATGCGCAGGGGCCTAATGAAAAACTGTTTTTT. Translated: CAISDAQGPNEKLFF.